These 10 T cell receptor beta chains were all obtained from the same sample, sequenced in a study of shared clonotypes between healthy human individuals. Profiled with immunoSEQ multiplex PCR; TCRdb holds only in-frame clones, not every one. The sample has hundreds of thousands of clones, about 98% seen once; the top ten hold 0.3%. Only CD45RO-negative cells positively selected for CCR7 counted as naive CD8 cells, so terminally differentiated effector memory CD45RA+ cells were excluded. Sequencing input: naive CD8+ T cells sorted from blood. These receptors all stem from a young man in good health.

The rearrangement links TRBV5-6 to TRBJ2-1; D may match TRBD1 or TRBD2 (5 bases each). Germline V gives CDR1 SGHDT, CDR2 YYEEEE. The CDR3 is 15 residues long. Trimming cost V 4 bases and J 0 bases, with 11 bases left between them. The CDR3 region is CASSLGTSSYNEQFF. As DNA, the CDR3 is TGTGCCAGCAGCCTGGGGACGAGCTCCTACAATGAGCAGTTCTTC.

The chain employs TRBV7-6 and TRBJ2-2, with TRBD2 matching over 12 bases. Germline assignment: CDR1 SGHVS and CDR2 FNYEAQ. This CDR3 region has 17 residues. The V segment lost 4 bases and the J segment 3 bases; nucleotides outside the gene matches: 6. In DNA, the CDR3 is TGTGCCAGCAGCTCTTTGCTAGCGGGAGGGGACACCGGGGAGCTGTTTTTT. Its protein is CASSSLLAGGDTGELFF.

V usage is TRBV2 and J usage is TRBJ1-1, with D possibly being TRBD1 (6 bases). V was clipped by 6 bases and J by 1 base, with 9 bases between them. The CDR3 totals 13 residues. The V gene's germline CDR1 is SNHLY and CDR2 FYNNEI. CDR3 DNA: TGTGCCAGCAGGGAACAGGGGAACACTGAAGCTTTCTTT. It is translated as CASREQGNTEAFF. Variable domain in full (rest from reference TRBV2 and TRBJ1-1): EPEVTQTPSHQVTQMGQEVILRCVPISNHLYFYWYRQILGQKVEFLVSFYNNEISEKSEIFDDQFSVERPDGSNFTLKIRSTKLEDSAMYFCASREQGNTEAFFGQGTRLTVV.

This chain connects TRBV29-1 to TRBJ2-1; 14 bases agree with TRBD2. Looked up from germline, CDR1 is SQVTM and CDR2 is ANQGSEA. Trimming at V came to 5 bases and at J to 1 base, leaving 7 bases not matched to a gene. The CDR3 runs to 17 residues. Written as DNA, the CDR3 is TGCAGCGTTATTCGACTAGCGGGAGGGCGTTCCTACAATGAGCAGTTCTTC. This translates into CSVIRLAGGRSYNEQFF.

With regard to this clone: The sample has other DNA sequences that encode this CDR3 too. V is TRBV2 and J is TRBJ2-7; D is uncertain. The V and J ends lost 6 bases and 7 bases respectively, with 7 bases between them. Germline V lookup: CDR1 SNHLY, CDR2 FYNNEI. CDR3 length: 10 amino acids. The CDR3 DNA follows: TGTGCCAGCAGAGGCTATGAGCAGTACTTC. This sequence encodes CASRGYEQYF.

The rearrangement joins TRBV29-1 to TRBJ2-5, with unresolved D. Trimming took 3 bases from V and 2 from J, leaving 16 bases between them. There are 15 residues in the CDR3. Per the germline V gene, CDR1 is SQVTM and CDR2 is ANQGSEA. This CDR3 is CSVEPQLNAQETQYF. CDR3 nucleotide sequence: TGCAGCGTTGAGCCCCAGCTCAACGCACAAGAGACCCAGTACTTC.

Here the CDR3 DNA reads TGTGCCAGTAGTATTCGCGGTGATAATCAGCCCCAGCATTTT. Translated, it gives CASSIRGDNQPQHF. V gene TRBV19 combines with J gene TRBJ1-5; D is undetermined. V shed 3 bases and J shed 4 bases, with 10 bases lying between them. Germline V gives CDR1 LNHDA, CDR2 SQIVND (reference sequence). The CDR3 extends over 14 amino acids.

CDR3 in DNA: TGTGCCAGCAGGGGCGGAAACTACGAGCAGTACTTC. Its protein product is CASRGGNYEQYF. The chain is built from TRBV6-1 and TRBJ2-7; unclear D gene. The germline V gene has CDR1 MNHNS and CDR2 SASEGT. V was trimmed by 6 bases and J by 3 bases, leaving 9 bases between them. The CDR3 is made up of 12 amino acids.

This rearrangement joins TRBV7-8 to TRBJ2-1, with 7 bases identical to TRBD2. The junction had 7 bases not matched to a gene; V was cut back by 5 bases and J by 3 bases. The germline V gene has CDR1 SGHVS and CDR2 FQNEAQ. The CDR3 totals 15 residues. The CDR3 reads CASSNPGGSYNEQFF. DNA for the CDR3: TGTGCCAGCAGCAATCCGGGAGGTAGCTACAATGAGCAGTTCTTC.

The V gene is TRBV29-1, the J gene TRBJ2-1; the D gene is possibly TRBD2 (6 bases). The V end lost 1 base, the J end lost 0 bases, and 13 bases lay between the germline ends. This CDR3 is built from 16 residues. Germline V gene sequence: CDR1 SQVTM, CDR2 ANQGSEA. Here the CDR3 reads CSVEGSGLTSYNEQFF. CDR3 coding DNA: TGCAGCGTTGAAGGCTCGGGACTGACCTCCTACAATGAGCAGTTCTTC.